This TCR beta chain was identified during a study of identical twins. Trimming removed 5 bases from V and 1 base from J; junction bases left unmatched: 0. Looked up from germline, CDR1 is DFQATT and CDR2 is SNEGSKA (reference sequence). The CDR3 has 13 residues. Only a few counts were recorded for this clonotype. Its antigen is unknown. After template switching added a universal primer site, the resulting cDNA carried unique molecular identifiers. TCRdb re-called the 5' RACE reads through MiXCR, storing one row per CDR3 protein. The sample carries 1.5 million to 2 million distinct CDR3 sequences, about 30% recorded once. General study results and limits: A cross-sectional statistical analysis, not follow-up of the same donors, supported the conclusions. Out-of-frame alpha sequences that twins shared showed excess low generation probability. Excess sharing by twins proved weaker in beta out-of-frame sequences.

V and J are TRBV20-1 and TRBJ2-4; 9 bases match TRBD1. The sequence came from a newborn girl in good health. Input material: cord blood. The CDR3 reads CSADRGAKNIQYF. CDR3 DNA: TGCAGTGCTGACAGGGGGGCCAAAAACATTCAGTACTTC.